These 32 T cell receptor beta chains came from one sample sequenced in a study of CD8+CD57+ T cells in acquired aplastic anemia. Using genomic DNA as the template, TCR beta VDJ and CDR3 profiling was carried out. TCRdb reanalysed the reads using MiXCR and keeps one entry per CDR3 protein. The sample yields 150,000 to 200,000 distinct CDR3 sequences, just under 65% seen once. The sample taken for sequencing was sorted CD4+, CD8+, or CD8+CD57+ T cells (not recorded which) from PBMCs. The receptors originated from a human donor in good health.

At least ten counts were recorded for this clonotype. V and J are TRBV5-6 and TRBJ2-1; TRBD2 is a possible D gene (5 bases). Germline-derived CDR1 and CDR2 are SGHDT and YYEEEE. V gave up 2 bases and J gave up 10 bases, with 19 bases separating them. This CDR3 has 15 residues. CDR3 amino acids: CASSLFPQEEDEQFF. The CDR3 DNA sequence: TGTGCCAGCAGCTTATTCCCCCAGGAGGAGGACGAGCAGTTCTTC.

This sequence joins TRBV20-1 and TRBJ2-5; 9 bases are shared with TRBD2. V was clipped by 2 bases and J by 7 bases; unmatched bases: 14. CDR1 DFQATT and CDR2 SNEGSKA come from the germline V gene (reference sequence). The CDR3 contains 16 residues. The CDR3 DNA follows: TGCAGTGCTAGAAAGGTTAGCGGGGGCTCGAGAGGGACCCAGTACTTC. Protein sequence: CSARKVSGGSRGTQYF.

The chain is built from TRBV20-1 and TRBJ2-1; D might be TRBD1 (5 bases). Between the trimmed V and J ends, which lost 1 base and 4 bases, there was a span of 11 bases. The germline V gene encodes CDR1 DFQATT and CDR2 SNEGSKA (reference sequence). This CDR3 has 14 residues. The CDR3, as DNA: TGCAGTGCTAGAGGGGGCCCGGCGTACAATGAGCAGTTCTTC. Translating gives CSARGGPAYNEQFF.

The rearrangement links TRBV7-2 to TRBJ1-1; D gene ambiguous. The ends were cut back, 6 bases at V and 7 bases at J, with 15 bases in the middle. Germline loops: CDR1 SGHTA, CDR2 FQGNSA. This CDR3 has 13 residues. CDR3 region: CASRPAGSLEAFF. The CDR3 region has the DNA TGTGCCAGCAGACCGGCTGGCTCCCTTGAAGCTTTCTTT.

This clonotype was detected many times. CDR3 nucleotide sequence: TGCAGTGCTAGAGGGGAACAACCGAGGCAGTACTTC. Its protein is CSARGEQPRQYF. This chain uses TRBV20-1 with TRBJ2-4; D gene ambiguous. This CDR3 contains 12 residues. Trimming took off 1 base at V and 13 bases at J, with 14 bases between the two ends. Looked up from germline, CDR1 is DFQATT and CDR2 is SNEGSKA (reference sequence).

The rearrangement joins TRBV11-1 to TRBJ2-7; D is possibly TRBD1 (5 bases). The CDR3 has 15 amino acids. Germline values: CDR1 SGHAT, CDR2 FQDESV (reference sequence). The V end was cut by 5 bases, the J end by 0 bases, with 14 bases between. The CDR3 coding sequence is TGTGCCAGCAGCCCACATGCACAGGTCTCCTACGAGCAGTACTTC. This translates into CASSPHAQVSYEQYF.

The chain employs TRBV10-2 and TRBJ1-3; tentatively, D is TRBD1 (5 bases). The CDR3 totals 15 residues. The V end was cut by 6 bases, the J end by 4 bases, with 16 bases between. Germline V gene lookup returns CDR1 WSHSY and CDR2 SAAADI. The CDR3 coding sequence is TGCGCCAGCAGAGGAACAGGAGCGGGCGGAAACACCATATATTTT. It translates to CASRGTGAGGNTIYF.

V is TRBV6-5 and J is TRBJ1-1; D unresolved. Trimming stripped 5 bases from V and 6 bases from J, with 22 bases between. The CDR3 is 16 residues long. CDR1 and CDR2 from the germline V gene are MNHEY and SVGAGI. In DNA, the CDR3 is TGTGCCAGCAGTGATGCGTCGAGGGTTTACGCTGCTGAAGCTTTCTTT. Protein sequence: CASSDASRVYAAEAFF.

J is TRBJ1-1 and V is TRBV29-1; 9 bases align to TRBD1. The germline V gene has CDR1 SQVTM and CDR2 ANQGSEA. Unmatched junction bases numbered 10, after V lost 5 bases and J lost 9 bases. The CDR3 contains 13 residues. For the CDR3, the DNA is TGCAGCGTTCTACGGGACAGGGCGGAGAAAGCTTTCTTT. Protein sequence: CSVLRDRAEKAFF. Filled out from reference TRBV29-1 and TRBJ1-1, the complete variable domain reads SAVISQKPSRDICQRGTSLTIQCQVDSQVTMMFWYRQQPGQSLTLIATANQGSEATYESGFVIDKFPISRPNLTFSTLTVSNMSPEDSSIYLCSVLRDRAEKAFFGQGTRLTVV.

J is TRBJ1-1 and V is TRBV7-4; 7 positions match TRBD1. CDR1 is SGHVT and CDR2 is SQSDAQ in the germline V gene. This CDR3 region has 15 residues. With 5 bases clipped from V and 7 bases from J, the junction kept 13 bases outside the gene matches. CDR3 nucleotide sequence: TGTGCCAGCAGCCCCCGGGACAGAGAATTCGGTGAAGCTTTCTTT. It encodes CASSPRDREFGEAFF.

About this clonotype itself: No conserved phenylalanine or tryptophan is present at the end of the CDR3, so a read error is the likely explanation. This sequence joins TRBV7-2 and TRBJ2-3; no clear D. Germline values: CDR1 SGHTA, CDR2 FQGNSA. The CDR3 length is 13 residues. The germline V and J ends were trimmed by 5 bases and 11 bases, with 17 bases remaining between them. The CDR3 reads CASSRSVPTGQYS. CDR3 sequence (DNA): TGTGCCAGCAGCCGATCGGTGCCAACCGGGCAGTATTCT.

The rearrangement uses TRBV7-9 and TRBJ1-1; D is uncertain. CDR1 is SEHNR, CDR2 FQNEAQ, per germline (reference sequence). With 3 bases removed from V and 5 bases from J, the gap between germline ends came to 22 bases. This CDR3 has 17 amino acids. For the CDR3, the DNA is TGTGCCAGCAGCTTGAGGGAGGCAGCCGGATGGGGTACTGAAGCTTTCTTT. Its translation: CASSLREAAGWGTEAFF.

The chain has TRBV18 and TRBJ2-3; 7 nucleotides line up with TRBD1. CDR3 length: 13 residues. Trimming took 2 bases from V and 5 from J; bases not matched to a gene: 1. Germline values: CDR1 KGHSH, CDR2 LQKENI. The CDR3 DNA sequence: TGTGCCAGCTCACCAGGGGACAGAGATACGCAGTATTTT. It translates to CASSPGDRDTQYF.

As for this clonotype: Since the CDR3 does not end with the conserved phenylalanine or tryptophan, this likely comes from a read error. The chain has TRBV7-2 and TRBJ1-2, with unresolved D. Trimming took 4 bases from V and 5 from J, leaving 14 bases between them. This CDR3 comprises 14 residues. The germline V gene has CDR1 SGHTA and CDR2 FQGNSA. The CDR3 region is CASSSTLGGYGYTL. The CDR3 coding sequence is TGTGCCAGCAGCTCAACACTGGGTGGGTATGGCTACACCCTC.

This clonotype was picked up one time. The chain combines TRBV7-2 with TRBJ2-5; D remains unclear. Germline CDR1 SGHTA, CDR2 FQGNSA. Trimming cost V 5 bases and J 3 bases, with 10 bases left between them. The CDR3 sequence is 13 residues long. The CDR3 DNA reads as TGTGCCAGCAGCCTTGGATTGAAAGAGACCCAGTACTTC. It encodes CASSLGLKETQYF.

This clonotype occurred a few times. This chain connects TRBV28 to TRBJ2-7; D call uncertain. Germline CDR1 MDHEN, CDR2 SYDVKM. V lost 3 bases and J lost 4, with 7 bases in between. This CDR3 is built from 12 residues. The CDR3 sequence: CASSFSIYEQYF. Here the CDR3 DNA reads TGTGCCAGCAGTTTTTCTATATACGAGCAGTACTTC.

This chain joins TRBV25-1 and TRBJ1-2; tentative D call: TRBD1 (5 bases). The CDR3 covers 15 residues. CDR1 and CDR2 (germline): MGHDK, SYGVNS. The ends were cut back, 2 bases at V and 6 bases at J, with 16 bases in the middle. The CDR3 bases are TGTGCCAGCAGTGAAACAGGACCCCTTTTACATGGCTACACCTTC. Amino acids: CASSETGPLLHGYTF.

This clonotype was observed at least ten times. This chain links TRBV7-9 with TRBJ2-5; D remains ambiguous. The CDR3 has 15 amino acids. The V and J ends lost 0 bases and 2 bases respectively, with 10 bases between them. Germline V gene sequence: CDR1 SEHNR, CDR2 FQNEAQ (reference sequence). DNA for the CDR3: TGTGCCAGCAGCTTAGCGCTCCCGGAACAAGAGACCCAGTACTTC. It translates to CASSLALPEQETQYF.

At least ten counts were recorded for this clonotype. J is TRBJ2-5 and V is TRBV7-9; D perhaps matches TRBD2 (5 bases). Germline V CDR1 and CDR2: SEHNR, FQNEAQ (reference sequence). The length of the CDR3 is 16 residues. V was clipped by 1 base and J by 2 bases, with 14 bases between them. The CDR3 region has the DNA TGTGCCAGCAGCTTAGATGAGGGCATGGGGCAAGAGACCCAGTACTTC. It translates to CASSLDEGMGQETQYF.

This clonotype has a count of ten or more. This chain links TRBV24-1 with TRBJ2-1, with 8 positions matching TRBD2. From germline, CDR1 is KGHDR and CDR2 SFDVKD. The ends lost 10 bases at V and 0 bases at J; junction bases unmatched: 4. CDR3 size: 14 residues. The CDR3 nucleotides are TGTGCCACAATAGCGGGAAGCTCCTACAATGAGCAGTTCTTC. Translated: CATIAGSSYNEQFF.

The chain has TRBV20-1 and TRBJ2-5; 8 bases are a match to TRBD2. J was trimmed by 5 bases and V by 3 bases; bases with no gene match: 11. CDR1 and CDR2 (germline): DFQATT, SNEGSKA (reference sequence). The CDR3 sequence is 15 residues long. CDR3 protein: CSASEGLGVMETQYF. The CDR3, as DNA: TGCAGTGCTAGTGAGGGACTAGGGGTTATGGAGACCCAGTACTTC.

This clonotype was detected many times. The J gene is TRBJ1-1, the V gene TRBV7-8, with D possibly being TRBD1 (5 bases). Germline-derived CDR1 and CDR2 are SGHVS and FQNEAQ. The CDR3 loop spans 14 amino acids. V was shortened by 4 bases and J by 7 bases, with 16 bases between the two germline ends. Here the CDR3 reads CASSSTPGGGEAFF. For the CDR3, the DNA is TGTGCCAGCAGCTCCACTCCCGGGGGGGGTGAAGCTTTCTTT. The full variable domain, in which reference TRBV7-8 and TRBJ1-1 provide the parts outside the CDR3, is GAGVSQSPRYKVAKRGQDVALRCDPISGHVSLFWYQQALGQGPEFLTYFQNEAQLDKSGLPSDRFFAERPEGSVSTLKIQRTQQEDSAVYLCASSSTPGGGEAFFGQGTRLTVV.

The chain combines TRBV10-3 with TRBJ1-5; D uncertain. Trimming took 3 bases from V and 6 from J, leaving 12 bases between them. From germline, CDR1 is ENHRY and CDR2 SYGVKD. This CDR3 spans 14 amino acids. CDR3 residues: CAISDTRSGQPQHF. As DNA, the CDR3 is TGTGCCATCAGTGACACTAGATCGGGTCAGCCCCAGCATTTT.

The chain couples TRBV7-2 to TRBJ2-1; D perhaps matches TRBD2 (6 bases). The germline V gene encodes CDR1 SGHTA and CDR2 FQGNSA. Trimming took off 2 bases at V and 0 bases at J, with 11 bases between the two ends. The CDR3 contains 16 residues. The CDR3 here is CASSLFPRGSYNEQFF. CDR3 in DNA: TGTGCCAGCAGCTTATTCCCGCGGGGCTCCTACAATGAGCAGTTCTTC. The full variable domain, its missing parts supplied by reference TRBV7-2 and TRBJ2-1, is GAGVSQSPSNKVTEKGKDVELRCDPISGHTALYWYRQSLGQGLEFLIYFQGNSAPDKSGLPSDRFSAERTGGSVSTLTIQRTQQEDSAVYLCASSLFPRGSYNEQFFGPGTRLTVL.

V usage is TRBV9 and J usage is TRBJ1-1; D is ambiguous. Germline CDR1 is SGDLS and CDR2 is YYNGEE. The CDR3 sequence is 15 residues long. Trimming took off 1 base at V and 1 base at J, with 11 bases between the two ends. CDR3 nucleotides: TGTGCCAGCAGCGTAAACGGGAGACCGAACACTGAAGCTTTCTTT. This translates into CASSVNGRPNTEAFF. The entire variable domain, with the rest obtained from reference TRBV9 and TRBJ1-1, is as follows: DSGVTQTPKHLITATGQRVTLRCSPRSGDLSVYWYQQSLDQGLQFLIQYYNGEERAKGNILERFSAQQFPDLHSELNLSSLELGDSALYFCASSVNGRPNTEAFFGQGTRLTVV.

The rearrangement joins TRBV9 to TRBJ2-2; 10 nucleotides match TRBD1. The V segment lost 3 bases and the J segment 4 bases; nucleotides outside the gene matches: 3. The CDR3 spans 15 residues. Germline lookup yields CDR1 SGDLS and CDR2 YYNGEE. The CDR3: CASSARDRGTGELFF. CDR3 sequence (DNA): TGTGCCAGCAGCGCACGGGACAGGGGCACCGGGGAGCTGTTTTTT. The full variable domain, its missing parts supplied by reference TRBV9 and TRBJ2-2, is DSGVTQTPKHLITATGQRVTLRCSPRSGDLSVYWYQQSLDQGLQFLIQYYNGEERAKGNILERFSAQQFPDLHSELNLSSLELGDSALYFCASSARDRGTGELFFGEGSRLTVL.

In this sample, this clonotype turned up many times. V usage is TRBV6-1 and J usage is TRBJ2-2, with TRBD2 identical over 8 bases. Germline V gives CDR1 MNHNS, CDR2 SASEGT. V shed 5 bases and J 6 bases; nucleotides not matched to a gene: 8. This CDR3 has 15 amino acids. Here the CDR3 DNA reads TGTGCCAGCAGTTGGAGCGGAGCGGGAGCCGGGGAGCTGTTTTTT. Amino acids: CASSWSGAGAGELFF.

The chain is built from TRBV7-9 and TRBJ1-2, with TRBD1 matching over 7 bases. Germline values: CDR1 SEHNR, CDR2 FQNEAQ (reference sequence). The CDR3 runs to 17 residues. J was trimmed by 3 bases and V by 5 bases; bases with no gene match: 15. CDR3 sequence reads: CASSTGRQGSTDYGYTF. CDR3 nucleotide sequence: TGTGCCAGCAGCACAGGCCGACAGGGTTCGACAGACTATGGCTACACCTTC.

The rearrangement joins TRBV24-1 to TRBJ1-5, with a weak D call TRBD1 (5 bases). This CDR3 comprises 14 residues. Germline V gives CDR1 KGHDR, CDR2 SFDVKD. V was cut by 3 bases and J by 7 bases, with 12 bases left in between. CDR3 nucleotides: TGTGCCACCAGTGATCAAGGGGTAGGGCAGCCCCAGCATTTT. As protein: CATSDQGVGQPQHF.

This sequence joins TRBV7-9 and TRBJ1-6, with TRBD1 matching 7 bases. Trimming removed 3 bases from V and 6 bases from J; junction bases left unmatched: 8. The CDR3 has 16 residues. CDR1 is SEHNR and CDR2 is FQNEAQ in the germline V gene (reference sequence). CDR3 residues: CASSFYGRGFNSPLHF. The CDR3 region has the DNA TGTGCCAGCAGCTTCTATGGCAGGGGGTTTAATTCACCCCTCCACTTT.

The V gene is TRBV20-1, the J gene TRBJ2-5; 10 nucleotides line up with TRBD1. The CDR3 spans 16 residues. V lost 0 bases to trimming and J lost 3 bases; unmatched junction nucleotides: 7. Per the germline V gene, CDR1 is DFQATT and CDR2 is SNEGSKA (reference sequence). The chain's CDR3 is CSARDLAGQGKETQYF. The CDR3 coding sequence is TGCAGTGCTAGAGATTTGGCGGGACAGGGGAAAGAGACCCAGTACTTC.

The CDR3 here is CASSSSTGSAYEQYF. The DNA for the CDR3 is TGTGCCAGCAGCTCTAGTACGGGGTCGGCCTACGAGCAGTACTTC. This chain uses TRBV7-9 with TRBJ2-7; tentative D call: TRBD2 (5 bases). CDR1 SEHNR and CDR2 FQNEAQ come from the germline V gene (reference sequence). Trimming removed 4 bases from V and 2 bases from J, with 15 bases in between. The CDR3 is 15 amino acids.